A single sample is the source of the 19 T cell receptor beta chains below, sequenced in a study of patients and donors after allogeneic stem cell transplantation. TCRdb re-derived calls from the RT-PCR reads in MiXCR, one entry per CDR3 protein. The profile shows some 960,000 distinct CDR3 sequences, about a sixth of them singletons. Sequencing was done on a sample of blood, either unsorted or a sorted T cell fraction (not recorded which). All receptors derive from a human donor who was either an allogeneic HSCT recipient or a stem cell or donor lymphocyte infusion donor (not recorded which). It is not recorded whose cells these are; they may come from a transplant donor.

This chain joins TRBV12-3 or TRBV12-4 and TRBJ1-5; a possible D gene is TRBD1 (5 bases). V was trimmed by 5 bases and J by 1 base, leaving 15 bases between them. The length of the CDR3 is 16 residues. The CDR3 bases are TGTGCCAGCAGTGTTCGGGGGGGTGTAAGCAATCAGCCCCAGCATTTT. As protein: CASSVRGGVSNQPQHF.

The rearrangement joins TRBV21-1 to TRBJ2-1. TRBV21-1 is a pseudogene segment. The CDR3 is made up of 10 amino acids. The CDR3 nucleotides are TGTGCCAGCAGCAAAAAGGAGCAGTTCTTC. Translated: CASSKKEQFF.

This rearrangement joins TRBV7-6 to TRBJ1-1; D is unresolved. Per the germline V gene, CDR1 is SGHVS and CDR2 is FNYEAQ. CDR3 length: 13 residues. The V gene lost 4 bases and the J gene lost 6 bases, with 12 bases spanning the gap. CDR3 in DNA: TGTGCCAGCAGCTCCCGAGAACACTCTGAAGCTTTCTTT. This gives the protein CASSSREHSEAFF.

The gene calls are TRBV30 and TRBJ2-1; D may be TRBD2 (6 bases). In germline, CDR1 is GTSNPN, CDR2 SVGIG (reference sequence). With 4 bases removed from V and 7 bases from J, the gap between germline ends came to 11 bases. The CDR3 has 12 residues. The CDR3: CAWIAGRNEQFF. CDR3 in DNA: TGTGCCTGGATAGCTGGGAGGAATGAGCAGTTCTTC. The full variable domain, rest sourced from reference TRBV30 and TRBJ2-1, is SQTIHQWPATLVQPVGSPLSLECTVEGTSNPNLYWYRQAAGRGLQLLFYSVGIGQISSEVPQNLSASRPQDRQFILSSKKLLLSDSGFYLCAWIAGRNEQFFGPGTRLTVL.

The gene calls are TRBV14 and TRBJ1-4; 7 bases fit TRBD1. V dropped 0 bases and J dropped 2; count of bases not matched to a gene: 0. The CDR3 consists of 15 residues. Germline CDR1 is SGHDN and CDR2 is FVKESK. CDR3 residues: CASSQEQGTNEKLFF. CDR3 nucleotide sequence: TGTGCCAGCAGCCAAGAACAGGGGACTAATGAAAAACTGTTTTTT.

CDR3 nucleotide sequence: TGTGCCAGCACCCCAGGGCAGGATGAGCAGTTCTTC. Protein sequence: CASTPGQDEQFF. The rearrangement uses TRBV28 and TRBJ2-1, with D tentatively TRBD1 (5 bases). This CDR3 is built from 12 residues. Germline loops: CDR1 MDHEN, CDR2 SYDVKM. V was cut by 7 bases and J by 8 bases, with 12 bases left in between. The full variable domain, with the rest looked up from reference TRBV28 and TRBJ2-1, is DVKVTQSSRYLVKRTGEKVFLECVQDMDHENMFWYRQDPGLGLRLIYFSYDVKMKEKGDIPEGYSVSREKKERFSLILESASTNQTSMYLCASTPGQDEQFFGPGTRLTVL.

The gene calls are TRBV12-3 or TRBV12-4 and TRBJ2-3, with 16 bases matching TRBD2. V lost 4 bases, J lost 4 bases, and 17 bases stayed unmatched. This CDR3 spans 21 amino acids. As DNA, the CDR3 is TGTGCCAGCAGTTCTCTACCCGGGACTAGCGGGAGGGCTTTCATTGCAGATACGCAGTATTTT. It translates to CASSSLPGTSGRAFIADTQYF.

This clonotype was picked up a small number of times. This CDR3 is CASSNTKVSHEKLFF. CDR3 DNA sequence: TGTGCCAGCAGTAATACAAAGGTTTCCCATGAAAAACTGTTTTTT. The V call is TRBV12-3 or TRBV12-4, the J call TRBJ1-4; D is unresolved. Trimming left V 5 bases short and J 6 bases short, with 16 bases between. CDR3 size: 15 residues.

This clonotype was seen only a few times. This chain joins TRBV18 and TRBJ2-6; weak D call: TRBD2 (5 bases). The germline V and J ends were trimmed by 2 bases and 2 bases, with 7 bases remaining between them. CDR3 length equals 15 residues. The V gene's germline CDR1 is KGHSH and CDR2 LQKENI. CDR3 loop: CASSPSRAGANVLTF. The CDR3 DNA reads as TGTGCCAGCTCACCATCGAGGGCTGGGGCCAACGTCCTGACTTTC.

V is TRBV18 and J is TRBJ1-2; D possibly corresponds to TRBD1 (6 bases). Germline lookup yields CDR1 KGHSH and CDR2 LQKENI. The V gene lost 3 bases and the J gene lost 4 bases, with 12 bases spanning the gap. The CDR3 covers 14 residues. In nucleotides, the CDR3 is TGTGCCAGCTCACCCAAGGGGGGCGTCTATGGCTACACCTTC. This gives the protein CASSPKGGVYGYTF.

This clonotype has a handful of counts. V gene TRBV6-1 combines with J gene TRBJ1-1; D gene uncertain. Germline V gene data show CDR1 as MNHNS and CDR2 as SASEGT. The CDR3 is 15 residues long. Trimming left V 6 bases short and J 5 bases short, with 19 bases between. Written as DNA, the CDR3 is TGTGCCAGCAGGGTTGTAGAAGCGGGATGGACTGAAGCTTTCTTT. Protein product: CASRVVEAGWTEAFF.

The chain employs TRBV6-1 and TRBJ1-4; D may be TRBD1 (5 bases). This CDR3 spans 15 amino acids. Between the trimmed V and J ends, which lost 7 bases and 2 bases, there was a span of 14 bases. The V gene's germline CDR1 is MNHNS and CDR2 SASEGT. The DNA for the CDR3 is TGTGCCAGCAAGCTAAGGGACCTCACTAATGAAAAACTGTTTTTT. It codes for CASKLRDLTNEKLFF.

This clonotype was picked up many times. The chain recombines TRBV5-1 with TRBJ1-5, with D maybe TRBD1 (6 bases). Trimming stripped 4 bases from V and 4 bases from J, with 15 bases between. The germline gives CDR1 SGHRS, CDR2 YFSETQ. This CDR3 is built from 15 residues. CDR3: CASSPGQYPNQPQHF. CDR3 DNA: TGCGCCAGCAGCCCCGGACAGTATCCAAATCAGCCCCAGCATTTT.

This chain links TRBV4-1 with TRBJ2-5; TRBD2 aligns across 8 bases. The junction had 3 bases not matched to a gene; V was cut back by 0 bases and J by 0 bases. The V gene's germline CDR1 is MGHRA and CDR2 YSYEKL. The CDR3 length is 16 residues. As DNA, the CDR3 is TGCGCCAGCAGCCAAGAGGCTAGCGGGTACCAAGAGACCCAGTACTTC. Its translation: CASSQEASGYQETQYF.

This clonotype was seen at least ten times. The rearrangement links TRBV5-1 to TRBJ2-2; D possibly corresponds to TRBD1 (5 bases). Trimming removed 0 bases at V and 5 bases at J, with 11 bases between. CDR3 length: 15 residues. Germline lookup yields CDR1 SGHRS and CDR2 YFSETQ. This CDR3 reads CASSLGGWTTGELFF. CDR3 in DNA: TGCGCCAGCAGCTTGGGAGGCTGGACAACCGGGGAGCTGTTTTTT.

This clonotype was recorded a few times. The V gene is TRBV5-1, the J gene TRBJ1-1; D unresolved. The V and J ends lost 1 base and 7 bases respectively, with 14 bases between them. Germline V gene lookup returns CDR1 SGHRS and CDR2 YFSETQ. The CDR3 is 14 residues long. CDR3 nucleotides: TGCGCCAGCAGCTTGTTGGCCCACCAGGATGAAGCTTTCTTT. The encoded protein is CASSLLAHQDEAFF.

The gene calls are TRBV24-1 and TRBJ1-1; no firm D call. V lost 4 bases and J lost 6, with 8 bases in between. The length of the CDR3 is 12 residues. The V gene's germline CDR1 is KGHDR and CDR2 SFDVKD. The CDR3 here is CATSDGDAEAFF. CDR3 bases: TGTGCCACCAGTGACGGAGACGCTGAAGCTTTCTTT.

This clonotype was seen a few times. J is TRBJ2-7 and V is TRBV9; D is ambiguous. CDR3 length: 14 amino acids. Trimming pared 0 bases from V and 3 bases from J, leaving 10 bases between. Germline loops: CDR1 SGDLS, CDR2 YYNGEE. This CDR3 reads CASSVEVYGYEQYF. The DNA for the CDR3 is TGTGCCAGCAGCGTAGAGGTTTATGGCTACGAGCAGTACTTC.

This clonotype was detected a few times. The V and J genes are TRBV7-9 and TRBJ1-2; unclear D gene. The CDR3 runs to 15 residues. Germline CDR1 and CDR2: SEHNR and FQNEAQ (reference sequence). The V and J ends lost 4 bases and 3 bases respectively, with 15 bases between them. The CDR3 bases are TGTGCCAGCAGCTCAAGCGGGCCAGCCGACTATGGCTACACCTTC. Residues: CASSSSGPADYGYTF.